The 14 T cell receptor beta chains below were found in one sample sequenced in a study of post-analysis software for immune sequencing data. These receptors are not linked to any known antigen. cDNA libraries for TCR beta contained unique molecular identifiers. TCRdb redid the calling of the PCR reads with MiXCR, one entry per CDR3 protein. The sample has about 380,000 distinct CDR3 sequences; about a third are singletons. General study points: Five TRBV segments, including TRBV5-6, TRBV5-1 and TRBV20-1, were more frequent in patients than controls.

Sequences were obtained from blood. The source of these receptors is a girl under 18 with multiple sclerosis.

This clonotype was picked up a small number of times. CDR3 in DNA: TGTGCCAGCAGCAGAGGACAGGGAGACTATGGCTACACCTTC. The encoded protein is CASSRGQGDYGYTF. The rearrangement links TRBV7-3 to TRBJ1-2; 8 bases fit TRBD1. CDR1 and CDR2 (germline): SGHTA, FQGTGA. The CDR3 spans 14 residues. V lost 5 bases and J lost 3; bases outside the gene matches: 5.

CDR3 in amino acids: CSAYKGATNEKLFF. CDR3 nucleotides: TGCAGTGCATACAAGGGGGCGACTAATGAAAAACTGTTTTTT. The chain couples TRBV20-1 to TRBJ1-4, with 7 bases that match TRBD1. This CDR3 has 14 amino acids. Trimming took 6 bases from V and 2 from J; bases not matched to a gene: 6. CDR1 DFQATT and CDR2 SNEGSKA come from the germline V gene (reference sequence).

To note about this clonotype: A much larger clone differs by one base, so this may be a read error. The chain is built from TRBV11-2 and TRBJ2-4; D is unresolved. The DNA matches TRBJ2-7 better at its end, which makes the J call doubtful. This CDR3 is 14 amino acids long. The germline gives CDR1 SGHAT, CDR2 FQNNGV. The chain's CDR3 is CASTLMDAPYEQYF. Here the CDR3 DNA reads TGTGCCAGCACCCTAATGGACGCACCCTACGAGCAGTACTTC.

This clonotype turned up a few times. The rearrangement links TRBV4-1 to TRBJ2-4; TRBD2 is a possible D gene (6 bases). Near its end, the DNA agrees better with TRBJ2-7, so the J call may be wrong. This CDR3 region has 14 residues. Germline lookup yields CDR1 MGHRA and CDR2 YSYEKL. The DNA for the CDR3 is TGCGCCAGCAGCCAAATGGACGGACTATACGAGCAGTACTTC. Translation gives CASSQMDGLYEQYF.

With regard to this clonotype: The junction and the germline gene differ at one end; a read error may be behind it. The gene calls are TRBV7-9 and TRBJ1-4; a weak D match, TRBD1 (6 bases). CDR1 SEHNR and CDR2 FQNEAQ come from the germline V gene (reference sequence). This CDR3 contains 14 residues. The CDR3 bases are TGTGCCAGCAGCTTGGACAGAACTTATGAAAAACTGTTTTTT. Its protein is CASSLDRTYEKLFF.

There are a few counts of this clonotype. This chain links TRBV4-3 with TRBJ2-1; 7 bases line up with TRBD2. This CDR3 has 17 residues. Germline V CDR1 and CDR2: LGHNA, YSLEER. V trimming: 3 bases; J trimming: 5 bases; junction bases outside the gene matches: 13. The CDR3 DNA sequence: TGCGCCAGCAGCCATTCACCTAGCGGAGGGGTAAACAATGAGCAGTTCTTC. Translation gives CASSHSPSGGVNNEQFF.

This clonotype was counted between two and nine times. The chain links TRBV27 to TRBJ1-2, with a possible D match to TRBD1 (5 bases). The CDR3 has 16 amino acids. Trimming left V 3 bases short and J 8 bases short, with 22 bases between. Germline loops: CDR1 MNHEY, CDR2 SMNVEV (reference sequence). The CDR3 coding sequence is TGTGCCAGCAGTTTGGATTCGGCAGGGCAGTTGGACGGCTACACCTTC. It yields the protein CASSLDSAGQLDGYTF.

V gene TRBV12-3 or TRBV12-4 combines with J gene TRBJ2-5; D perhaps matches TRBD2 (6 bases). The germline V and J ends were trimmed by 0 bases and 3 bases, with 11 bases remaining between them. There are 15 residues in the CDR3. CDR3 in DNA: TGTGCCAGCAGTTTAGCGGGGGGACCTAAAGAGACCCAGTACTTC. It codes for CASSLAGGPKETQYF.

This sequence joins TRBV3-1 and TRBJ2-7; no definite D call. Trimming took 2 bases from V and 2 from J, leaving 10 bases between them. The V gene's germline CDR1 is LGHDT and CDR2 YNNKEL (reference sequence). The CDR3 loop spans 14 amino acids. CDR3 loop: CASSQLEPTYEQYF. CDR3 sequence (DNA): TGTGCCAGCAGCCAACTAGAACCGACCTACGAGCAGTACTTC.

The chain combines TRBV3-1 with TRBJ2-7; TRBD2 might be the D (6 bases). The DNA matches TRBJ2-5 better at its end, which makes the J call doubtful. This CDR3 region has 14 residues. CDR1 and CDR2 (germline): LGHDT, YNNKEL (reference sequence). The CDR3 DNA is TGTGCCAGCAGCCAGGGGACTTCTGGGGAGACCCAGTACTTC. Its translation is CASSQGTSGETQYF.

The CDR3 sequence: CASSRGTGWADTQYF. The CDR3 nucleotides are TGTGCCAGCAGCCGCGGGACAGGCTGGGCCGATACGCAGTATTTT. The rearrangement joins TRBV7-8 to TRBJ2-3, with TRBD1 matching 8 bases. Germline V gene sequence: CDR1 SGHVS, CDR2 FQNEAQ. There are 15 residues in the CDR3. The J segment lost 6 bases and the V segment lost 5 bases, leaving 10 bases of the junction unmatched.

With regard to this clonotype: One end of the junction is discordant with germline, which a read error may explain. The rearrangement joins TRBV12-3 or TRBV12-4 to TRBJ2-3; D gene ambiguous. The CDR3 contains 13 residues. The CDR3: CASSYAPADAQYF. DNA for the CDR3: TGTGCCAGCAGTTATGCTCCCGCAGATGCGCAGTATTTT.

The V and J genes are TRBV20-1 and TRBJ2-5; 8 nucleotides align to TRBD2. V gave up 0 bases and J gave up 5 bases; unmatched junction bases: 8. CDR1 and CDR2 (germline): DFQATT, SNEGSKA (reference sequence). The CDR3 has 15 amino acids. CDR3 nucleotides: TGCAGTGCTAGAGATCGGGGGGGGATTCTGGAGACCCAGTACTTC. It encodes CSARDRGGILETQYF.

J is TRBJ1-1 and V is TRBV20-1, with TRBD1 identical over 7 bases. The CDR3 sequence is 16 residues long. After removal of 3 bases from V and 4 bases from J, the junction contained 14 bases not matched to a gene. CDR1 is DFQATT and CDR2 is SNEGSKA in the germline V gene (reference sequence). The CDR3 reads CSASQGDGWYGTEAFF. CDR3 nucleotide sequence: TGCAGTGCTAGCCAGGGGGACGGGTGGTATGGCACTGAAGCTTTCTTT.